This TCR beta chain was identified in a study of T cell responses to AZD1222 COVID-19 vaccine. Overall study findings and caveats: The sample set comprised mostly white British donors with more females, and clonal diversity was possibly underestimated. Repertoire collection took place solely once the T cell response had peaked. Close to half of spike-specific TCRs reportedly recognize unmutated variant regions.

Trimming left V 4 bases short and J 0 bases short, with 6 bases between. This CDR3 contains 13 residues. The germline V gene encodes CDR1 LGHDT and CDR2 YNNKEL (reference sequence). Measured with immunoSEQ multiplex PCR; TCRdb has only the in-frame clones, and not every one. The table includes 65,000 to 70,000 clones, 83% detected once. A remark on this clone: Its specificity is unknown.

Timing groups of about 4 and about 12 weeks for second doses were pooled. This TCR came from an adult who received the AZD1222 COVID-19 vaccine. Sequencing used peripheral blood, obtained 28 days after the second AZD1222 dose. The rearrangement uses TRBV3-1 (or the pseudogene TRBV3-2) and TRBJ1-1; D is unresolved. DNA of the CDR3: TGTGCCAGCAGCCCCTCCATGAACACTGAAGCTTTCTTT. Its protein product is CASSPSMNTEAFF.